The next 20 T cell receptor beta chains were all read from a single sample in a study of CD8 T cells in Susac syndrome. Random hexamers were used to reverse transcribe an amount of about 0.5 to 1 ug RNA. Each CDR3 protein gets one entry after TCRdb re-called the immunoSEQ multiplex PCR reads with MiXCR. The top ten hold 0.15% of the sample, which has roughly 220,000 distinct CDR3 sequences, less than 95% seen once. Material: CD4+ T cells from PBMCs. The origin of the receptors is a human donor with Susac syndrome.

The rearrangement links TRBV11-2 to TRBJ1-1; D remains unclear. V dropped 5 bases and J dropped 1 base, with 8 bases sitting between them. This CDR3 has 13 residues. Per germline, CDR1 SGHAT and CDR2 FQNNGV. The CDR3 region has the DNA TGTGCCAGCAGCATTCACAAGAACACTGAAGCTTTCTTT. Residues: CASSIHKNTEAFF.

The chain links TRBV2 to TRBJ2-5, with a possible D match to TRBD2 (6 bases). The V gene lost 2 bases and the J gene lost 9 bases, with 22 bases spanning the gap. The germline V gene encodes CDR1 SNHLY and CDR2 FYNNEI. CDR3 length equals 16 residues. CDR3 DNA: TGTGCCAGCAGTGAACATGGAGGGGCAAGAAGAGACCCCCAGTACTTC. Translated: CASSEHGGARRDPQYF.

V gene TRBV20-1 combines with J gene TRBJ1-5, with unresolved D. Germline-derived CDR1 and CDR2 are DFQATT and SNEGSKA (reference sequence). This CDR3 has 12 residues. The CDR3: CRVSNSNQPQHF. CDR3 DNA sequence: TGCAGGGTCAGCAATAGCAATCAGCCCCAGCATTTT.

The chain recombines TRBV20-1 with TRBJ1-2, with a possible D match to TRBD1 (6 bases). This CDR3 is 13 amino acids long. The V gene's germline CDR1 is DFQATT and CDR2 SNEGSKA (reference sequence). V gave up 6 bases and J gave up 1 base, with 12 bases separating them. The CDR3 bases are TGCAGTGCCCCGACAGGCGATAACTATGGCTACACCTTC. This encodes CSAPTGDNYGYTF.

The chain recombines TRBV30 with TRBJ1-1; 12 bases fit TRBD1. The CDR3 spans 15 residues. Germline CDR1 reads GTSNPN; CDR2 reads SVGIG (reference sequence). Trimming took 1 base from V and 4 from J; bases not matched to a gene: 4. CDR3 coding DNA: TGTGCCTGGAGTGGGGACAGGGGGCCTGGCACTGAAGCTTTCTTT. Its translation is CAWSGDRGPGTEAFF.

This sequence joins TRBV12-3 or TRBV12-4 and TRBJ1-2, with 8 positions matching TRBD1. V dropped 4 bases and J dropped 8; count of bases not matched to a gene: 6. There are 13 residues in the CDR3. CDR3: CASSSDRDGGYTF. CDR3 nucleotide sequence: TGTGCCAGCAGTTCGGACAGGGATGGAGGCTACACCTTC.

This chain connects TRBV29-1 to TRBJ1-2; 8 nucleotides line up with TRBD1. This CDR3 region has 13 residues. The trim removed 5 bases at V and 5 bases at J, leaving 7 bases unmatched. Per the germline V gene, CDR1 is SQVTM and CDR2 is ANQGSEA. CDR3 in amino acids: CSVPRTGFYGYTF. CDR3 DNA sequence: TGCAGCGTTCCCCGGACAGGGTTTTATGGCTACACCTTC. Looking up the rest from reference TRBV29-1 and TRBJ1-2 gives the full variable domain: SAVISQKPSRDICQRGTSLTIQCQVDSQVTMMFWYRQQPGQSLTLIATANQGSEATYESGFVIDKFPISRPNLTFSTLTVSNMSPEDSSIYLCSVPRTGFYGYTFGSGTRLTVV.

The rearrangement joins TRBV24-1 to TRBJ2-1; D might be TRBD1 (6 bases). Trimming cost V 3 bases and J 2 bases, with 13 bases left between them. The germline CDR1 and CDR2 sequences are KGHDR and SFDVKD. This CDR3 has 16 amino acids. The CDR3 sequence: CATSDPGTSAYNEQFF. The CDR3 coding sequence is TGTGCCACCAGTGATCCCGGGACATCAGCCTACAATGAGCAGTTCTTC.

The chain carries TRBV20-1 and TRBJ2-1; D is perhaps TRBD1 or TRBD2 (5 bases each). V lost 5 bases and J lost 3, with 14 bases in between. Germline-derived CDR1 and CDR2 are DFQATT and SNEGSKA (reference sequence). This CDR3 region has 14 residues. CDR3 in DNA: TGCAGTGCTGGGGAGAGGGGCTACTACAATGAGCAGTTCTTC. This gives the protein CSAGERGYYNEQFF.

The chain combines TRBV29-1 with TRBJ2-1; 8 nucleotides agree with TRBD2. CDR3 length equals 14 residues. CDR1 is SQVTM, CDR2 ANQGSEA, per germline. Trimming took 4 bases from V and 0 from J; bases not matched to a gene: 2. This chain's CDR3 is CSVATSGSYNEQFF. The CDR3 coding sequence is TGCAGCGTTGCCACTAGCGGCTCCTACAATGAGCAGTTCTTC.

This chain links TRBV6-5 with TRBJ1-6, with D maybe TRBD1 (6 bases). V was cut by 0 bases and J by 9 bases, with 12 bases left in between. This CDR3 contains 15 residues. Germline values: CDR1 MNHEY, CDR2 SVGAGI. In DNA, the CDR3 is TGTGCCAGCAGTTACTCACAGGGATTGAGTTCACCCCTCCACTTT. This encodes CASSYSQGLSSPLHF.

The DNA of the CDR3 is TGTGCCAGCAGCCAAGATAACAGGGGTTCCTACTATGGCTACACCTTC. It yields the protein CASSQDNRGSYYGYTF. The rearrangement links TRBV3-1 to TRBJ1-2, with 7 positions matching TRBD1. From germline, CDR1 is LGHDT and CDR2 YNNKEL (reference sequence). This CDR3 contains 16 residues. J gave up 3 bases and V 0 bases, and 7 bases lay outside the gene matches.

The V and J genes are TRBV24-1 and TRBJ2-3; D uncertain. The CDR3 consists of 13 residues. Germline CDR1 reads KGHDR; CDR2 reads SFDVKD. V lost 9 bases and J 2 bases, leaving 11 bases between the germline ends. The chain's CDR3 is CATADEATDTQYF. CDR3 DNA: TGTGCCACCGCGGACGAGGCCACAGATACGCAGTATTTT.

This clonotype was seen a single time. The chain is built from TRBV20-1 and TRBJ2-5; weak D call: TRBD1 (5 bases). V lost 5 bases and J lost 4, with 17 bases in between. The length of the CDR3 is 14 residues. The germline gives CDR1 DFQATT, CDR2 SNEGSKA (reference sequence). CDR3 amino acids: CSADPGRGGETQYF. CDR3 sequence (DNA): TGCAGTGCTGACCCCGGAAGGGGTGGAGAGACCCAGTACTTC.

The chain links TRBV3-1 to TRBJ2-5, with 9 bases fitting TRBD1. The CDR3 extends over 14 amino acids. V shed 3 bases, J shed 4 bases, and the junction held 3 bases outside the gene matches. Germline V gene lookup returns CDR1 LGHDT and CDR2 YNNKEL (reference sequence). Here the CDR3 reads CASSHNRGLETQYF. CDR3 bases: TGTGCCAGCAGCCACAACAGGGGGCTAGAGACCCAGTACTTC.

The V and J genes are TRBV7-9 and TRBJ2-6; 12 bases are shared with TRBD1. With 5 bases clipped from V and 2 bases from J, the junction kept 10 bases outside the gene matches. This CDR3 has 19 amino acids. The germline gives CDR1 SEHNR, CDR2 FQNEAQ (reference sequence). Here the CDR3 reads CASSPTPRDRGPGANVLTF. The CDR3, as DNA: TGTGCCAGCAGCCCAACCCCCCGGGACAGGGGGCCTGGGGCCAACGTCCTGACTTTC.

CDR3: CASSLVASGAGTDTQYF. CDR3 nucleotide sequence: TGTGCCAGCAGCTTAGTGGCTAGCGGGGCTGGCACAGATACGCAGTATTTT. The chain uses TRBV7-2 and TRBJ2-3, with 9 bases aligning to TRBD2. Germline CDR1 reads SGHTA; CDR2 reads FQGNSA. This CDR3 spans 17 amino acids. Trimming cost V 1 base and J 1 base; bases outside gene matches: 6.

J is TRBJ1-2 and V is TRBV30; D gene unclear. The CDR3 is 12 residues long. Germline assignment: CDR1 GTSNPN and CDR2 SVGIG (reference sequence). Trimming took off 0 bases at V and 8 bases at J, with 10 bases between the two ends. The DNA for the CDR3 is TGTGCCTGGAGTGTACGGGTGGGCGGCTACACCTTC. The encoded protein is CAWSVRVGGYTF.

The chain combines TRBV20-1 with TRBJ1-5; no definite D call. Germline lookup yields CDR1 DFQATT and CDR2 SNEGSKA (reference sequence). V lost 3 bases and J 2 bases, leaving 11 bases between the germline ends. The CDR3 consists of 14 residues. CDR3 in DNA: TGCAGTGCTAGGGCCCTAAAGGGCAATCAGCCCCAGCATTTT. This encodes CSARALKGNQPQHF.

The chain has TRBV20-1 and TRBJ1-1; 11 bases agree with TRBD1. The CDR3 runs 14 residues. Germline values: CDR1 DFQATT, CDR2 SNEGSKA (reference sequence). Trimming at V came to 6 bases and at J to 5 bases, leaving 8 bases not matched to a gene. CDR3 region: CSAERTGGETEAFF. Written as DNA, the CDR3 is TGCAGTGCGGAACGGACAGGGGGCGAAACTGAAGCTTTCTTT.